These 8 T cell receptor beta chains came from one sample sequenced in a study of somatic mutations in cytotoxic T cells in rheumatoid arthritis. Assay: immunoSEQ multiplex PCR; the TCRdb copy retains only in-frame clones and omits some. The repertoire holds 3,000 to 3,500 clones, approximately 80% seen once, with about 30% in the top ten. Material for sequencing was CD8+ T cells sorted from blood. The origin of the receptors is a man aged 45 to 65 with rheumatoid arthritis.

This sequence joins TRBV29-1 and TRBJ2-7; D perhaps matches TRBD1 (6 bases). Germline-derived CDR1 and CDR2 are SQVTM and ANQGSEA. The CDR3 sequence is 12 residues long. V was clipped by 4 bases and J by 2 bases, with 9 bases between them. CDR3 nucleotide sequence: TGCAGCGTTGCAGGGGAGACCTACGAGCAGTACTTC. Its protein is CSVAGETYEQYF.

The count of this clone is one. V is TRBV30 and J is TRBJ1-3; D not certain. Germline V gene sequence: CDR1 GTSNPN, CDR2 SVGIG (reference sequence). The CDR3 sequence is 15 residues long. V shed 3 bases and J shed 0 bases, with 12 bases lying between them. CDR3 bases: TGTGCCTGGAGATCGGGAGCAAACTCTGGAAACACCATATATTTT. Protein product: CAWRSGANSGNTIYF.

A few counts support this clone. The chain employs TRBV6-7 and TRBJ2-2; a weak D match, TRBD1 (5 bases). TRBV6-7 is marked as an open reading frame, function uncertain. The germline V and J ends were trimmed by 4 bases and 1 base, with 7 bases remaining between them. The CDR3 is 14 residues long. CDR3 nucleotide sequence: TGTGCCAGCAGTTGGGGCAAGAACACCGGGGAGCTGTTTTTT. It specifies CASSWGKNTGELFF.

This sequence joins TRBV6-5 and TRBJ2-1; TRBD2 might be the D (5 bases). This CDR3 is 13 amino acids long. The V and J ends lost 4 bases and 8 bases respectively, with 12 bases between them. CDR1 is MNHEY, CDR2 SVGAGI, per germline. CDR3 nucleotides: TGTGCCAGCAGTTCCTCTAGCCCCGATGAGCAGTTCTTC. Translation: CASSSSSPDEQFF.

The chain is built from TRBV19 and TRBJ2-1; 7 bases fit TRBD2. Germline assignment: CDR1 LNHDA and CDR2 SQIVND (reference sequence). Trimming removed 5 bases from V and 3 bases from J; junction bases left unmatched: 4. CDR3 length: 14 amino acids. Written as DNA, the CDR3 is TGTGCCAGTAGTTCTAGCGGAAGCTACAATGAGCAGTTCTTC. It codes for CASSSSGSYNEQFF.

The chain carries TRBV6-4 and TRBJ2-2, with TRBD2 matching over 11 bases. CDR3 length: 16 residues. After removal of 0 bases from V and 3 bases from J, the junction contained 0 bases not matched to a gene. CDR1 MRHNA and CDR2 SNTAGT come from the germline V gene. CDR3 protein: CASSDSTSGDTGELFF. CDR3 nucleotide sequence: TGTGCCAGCAGTGACTCGACTAGCGGGGACACCGGGGAGCTGTTTTTT.

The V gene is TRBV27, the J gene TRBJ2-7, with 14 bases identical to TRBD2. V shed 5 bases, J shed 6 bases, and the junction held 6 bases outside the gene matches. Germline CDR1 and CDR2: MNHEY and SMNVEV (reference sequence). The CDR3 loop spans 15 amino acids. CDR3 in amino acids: CASSPGTSGRGEQYF. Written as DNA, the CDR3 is TGTGCCAGCAGTCCCGGGACTAGCGGGAGAGGCGAGCAGTACTTC.

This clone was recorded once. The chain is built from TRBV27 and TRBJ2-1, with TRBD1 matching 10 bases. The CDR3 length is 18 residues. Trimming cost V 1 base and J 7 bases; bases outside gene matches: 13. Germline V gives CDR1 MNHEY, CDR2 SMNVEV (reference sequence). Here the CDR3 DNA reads TGTGCCAGCAGTTTATGGCCAAGGACAGGGGGAGATATAAATGAGCAGTTCTTC. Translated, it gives CASSLWPRTGGDINEQFF.